This T cell receptor (beta chain) appears in the sequencing data of a study of cytomegalovirus exposure and HLA in healthy donors. General study results and limits: Cytomegalovirus status was reportedly diagnosed by the classifier with high sensitivity and specificity. Association of a missense DCLRE1C variant with TCR beta V- and J-gene trimming was reported in a later analysis. Later work associated around 18,000 TCR beta sequences with HLA alleles at 0.05 false discovery rate.

To note about this clone: Its cognate antigen is unknown.

The PCR used 60 Vbeta and 13 Jbeta primers. Repertoires were generated with immunoSEQ multiplex PCR, while TCRdb's copy carries only in-frame clones and drops some. Of some 130,000 clones in the sample, 70% to 90% are singletons; the top ten hold approximately 5.6%. The sample comprised PBMCs. This receptor was taken from a woman between 35 and 50 years old in good health and CMV-seropositive.

CDR3 DNA: TGTGCCAGCAGTGAGACAGGGGGTGAATTAGACGAGCAGTACTTC. Translating gives CASSETGGELDEQYF. This chain connects TRBV2 to TRBJ2-7; 9 nucleotides match TRBD1. Germline V gives CDR1 SNHLY, CDR2 FYNNEI. The CDR3 length is 15 residues. Losses at the gene ends were 3 bases for V and 5 bases for J; bases not matched to a gene: 8.